The source of this TCR beta chain is a study of shared clonotypes between healthy human individuals. Profiled with immunoSEQ multiplex PCR; TCRdb holds only in-frame clones, not every one. Among 400,000 to 500,000 clones, over 65% were seen once, and the ten largest hold about an eighth. All donors were Caucasian adults living in Nashville, Tennessee. Between the trimmed V and J ends, which lost 3 bases and 2 bases, there was a span of 11 bases. Per germline, CDR1 MNHEY and CDR2 SMNVEV (reference sequence). There are 14 residues in the CDR3. This chain joins TRBV27 and TRBJ2-7; no reliable D call. Sequenced input: PBMCs. This TCR was sampled from a woman in her thirties or forties in good health. Some clones in this sample may be carry-over from other donors' samples. As DNA, the CDR3 is TGTGCCAGCAGTTTTAGAGACCCAACCTACGAGCAGTACTTC. This codes for CASSFRDPTYEQYF.